A selection of T cell receptor beta chains follows, all from one sample in a study of T cell responses to AZD1222 COVID-19 vaccine. Generated by immunoSEQ multiplex PCR, the TCRdb table keeps only in-frame clones and is missing some. The sample holds around 66,000 clones, more than 75% seen once. The material sequenced was peripheral blood, taken 28 days after the second dose of the MenACWY control vaccine. The source is an adult who received the MenACWY meningococcal vaccine as a control. CDR3s include the opening cysteine and the closing phenylalanine or tryptophan. The D gene is left open where the match is weak. Size is stated for part of the rows, as once, few or many counts, or as a class when the clone is expanded.

size: NA
J: TRBJ2-7
D: TRBD2
V: TRBV7-2
CDR3: CASSITPSGSYEQYF
DNA: TGTGCCAGCAGTATAACTCCTAGCGGGTCCTACGAGCAGTACTTC

size: NA
J: TRBJ2-7
D: NA
V: TRBV19
CDR3: CASRPGVSTYEQYF
DNA: TGTGCCAGTAGGCCGGGGGTGTCAACCTACGAGCAGTACTTC

size: NA
J: TRBJ2-2
D: TRBD1
V: TRBV30
CDR3: CAGAQPTGAGELFF
DNA: TGTGCCGGGGCACAGCCGACAGGGGCCGGGGAGCTGTTTTTT

size: NA
J: TRBJ2-3
D: NA
V: TRBV4-1
CDR3: CASSLRLSGTPPTDTQYF
DNA: TGCGCCAGCAGCCTACGCCTTTCCGGGACACCACCCACAGATACGCAGTATTTT

size: NA
J: TRBJ2-7
D: NA
V: TRBV11-2
CDR3: CASSFLSGSYEQYF
DNA: TGTGCCAGCAGCTTTCTTTCGGGAAGCTACGAGCAGTACTTC

size: NA
J: TRBJ2-4
D: NA
V: TRBV6-6
CDR3: CASRDIGGRKNIQYF
DNA: TGTGCCAGCAGGGATATCGGGGGTCGAAAAAACATTCAGTACTTC

size: NA
J: TRBJ1-2
D: NA
V: TRBV19
CDR3: CASSLDTGTRGGYTF
DNA: TGTGCCAGTAGTTTGGACACCGGGACCCGTGGGGGCTACACCTTC

size: NA
J: TRBJ1-5
D: NA
V: TRBV19
CDR3: CASSIEGNQPQHF
DNA: TGTGCCAGTAGTATAGAGGGCAATCAGCCCCAGCATTTT

size: once
J: TRBJ2-7
D: NA
V: TRBV3-1/TRBV3-2
CDR3: CASSPDLSYEQYF
DNA: TGTGCCAGCAGCCCGGACTTGTCCTACGAGCAGTACTTC

size: NA
J: TRBJ1-4
D: TRBD1
V: TRBV18
CDR3: CASSRTGGGEKLFF
DNA: TGTGCCAGCTCACGGACAGGGGGCGGAGAAAAACTGTTTTTT

size: NA
J: TRBJ2-7
D: NA
V: TRBV9
CDR3: CASSPEDSQSSYEQYF
DNA: TGTGCCAGCAGCCCCGAGGACAGCCAGAGCTCCTACGAGCAGTACTTC

size: NA
J: TRBJ2-6
D: NA
V: TRBV29-1
CDR3: CSVEVSGANVLTF
DNA: TGCAGCGTTGAAGTCTCTGGGGCCAACGTCCTGACTTTC